The 25 T cell receptor beta chains presented below share a single source sample, sequenced in a study of blood T cell repertoires in COVID-19. TCRdb's copy holds only in-frame clones and misses some; the assay was immunoSEQ multiplex PCR. The sample lists approximately 350,000 clones; 90% to 95% were seen once. Sequenced sample: peripheral blood. These receptors originate from a woman under 30 who had recovered from COVID-19.

V is TRBV5-1 and J is TRBJ1-2, with 8 bases lining up with TRBD1. Trimming removed 3 bases from V and 8 bases from J; junction bases left unmatched: 12. Germline V lookup: CDR1 SGHRS, CDR2 YFSETQ. This CDR3 has 15 residues. CDR3: CASSYDPGGSMGYTF. In nucleotides, the CDR3 is TGCGCCAGCAGCTATGACCCAGGGGGCTCGATGGGCTACACCTTC.

This sequence joins TRBV4-3 and TRBJ2-1; weak D call: TRBD1 (5 bases). The germline CDR1 and CDR2 sequences are LGHNA and YSLEER. V lost 2 bases, J lost 0 bases, and 11 bases lay in between. The CDR3 covers 16 residues. CDR3 nucleotide sequence: TGCGCCAGCAGCCAAAGTAGGGGCTACTCCTACAATGAGCAGTTCTTC. Its protein is CASSQSRGYSYNEQFF.

The V gene is TRBV19, the J gene TRBJ2-7; TRBD2 is a possible D gene (6 bases). V was clipped by 5 bases and J by 1 base, with 15 bases between them. This CDR3 has 15 amino acids. In germline, CDR1 is LNHDA, CDR2 SQIVND (reference sequence). CDR3 nucleotides: TGTGCCAGTAGTGCGGGACTGCGCGATTCCTACGAGCAGTACGTC. As protein: CASSAGLRDSYEQYV.

This clone was observed a handful of times. J is TRBJ2-4 and V is TRBV6-2 or TRBV6-3, with a weak D call TRBD2 (6 bases). V lost 5 bases and J lost 13, with 15 bases in between. The CDR3 length is 12 residues. CDR1 and CDR2 (germline): MNHEY, SVGEGT. CDR3 sequence (DNA): TGTGCCAGCAGTACAGGAGGGGCCCACCAGTACTTC. Translating it yields CASSTGGAHQYF.

The V and J genes are TRBV4-3 and TRBJ2-1; D remains ambiguous. Germline V lookup: CDR1 LGHNA, CDR2 YSLEER. V gave up 4 bases and J gave up 0 bases, with 10 bases separating them. The CDR3 covers 15 residues. Written as DNA, the CDR3 is TGCGCCAGCAGCCTGGTGGCCGACTCCTACAATGAGCAGTTCTTC. This gives the protein CASSLVADSYNEQFF.

This clone was observed a handful of times. V gene TRBV6-2 or TRBV6-3 combines with J gene TRBJ2-1; maybe TRBD2 (6 bases). The ends were cut back, 0 bases at V and 6 bases at J, with 15 bases in the middle. Germline lookup yields CDR1 MNHEY and CDR2 SVGEGT. The CDR3 totals 16 residues. CDR3 region: CASSYSTDSSANEQFF. For the CDR3, the DNA is TGTGCCAGCAGTTACTCGACCGACTCTAGCGCCAATGAGCAGTTCTTC.

This chain uses TRBV7-6 with TRBJ2-2, with D unresolved. This CDR3 contains 15 residues. From germline, CDR1 is SGHVS and CDR2 FNYEAQ. The V gene lost 5 bases and the J gene lost 2 bases, with 12 bases spanning the gap. Here the CDR3 DNA reads TGTGCCAGCAGCCCTACAGCCCTAAACACCGGGGAGCTGTTTTTT. This encodes CASSPTALNTGELFF. Looking up the rest from reference TRBV7-6 and TRBJ2-2 gives the full variable domain: GAGVSQSPRYKVTKRGQDVALRCDPISGHVSLYWYRQALGQGPEFLTYFNYEAQQDKSGLPNDRFSAERPEGSISTLTIQRTEQRDSAMYRCASSPTALNTGELFFGEGSRLTVL.

The rearrangement joins TRBV3-1 (or the pseudogene TRBV3-2) to TRBJ2-7, with a possible D match to TRBD2 (5 bases). The CDR3 consists of 13 residues. The V and J ends lost 1 base and 6 bases respectively, with 10 bases between them. CDR1 LGHDT and CDR2 YNNKEL come from the germline V gene (reference sequence). Here the CDR3 DNA reads TGTGCCAGCAGCCAAGGAGAAGGAGGCGAGCAGTACGTC. Its translation is CASSQGEGGEQYV.

The count of this clone is one. The chain has TRBV14 and TRBJ2-3, with TRBD1 matching over 11 bases. Germline V gene lookup returns CDR1 SGHDN and CDR2 FVKESK. The CDR3 contains 16 residues. V trimming: 4 bases; J trimming: 1 base; junction bases outside the gene matches: 4. The CDR3 nucleotides read TGTGCCAGCAGCCTCCGGACAGGGGGCCGCACAGATACGCAGTATTTT. Its translation is CASSLRTGGRTDTQYF. Using reference TRBV14 and TRBJ2-3 for the parts outside the CDR3, the full variable domain is EAGVTQFPSHSVIEKGQTVTLRCDPISGHDNLYWYRRVMGKEIKFLLHFVKESKQDESGMPNNRFLAERTGGTYSTLKVQPAELEDSGVYFCASSLRTGGRTDTQYFGPGTRLTVL.

The chain combines TRBV7-6 with TRBJ2-1; 8 bases are a match to TRBD1. With V trimmed by 5 bases and J by 0 bases, 12 bases remained unmatched. The length of the CDR3 is 18 residues. CDR1 and CDR2 from the germline V gene are SGHVS and FNYEAQ. CDR3 protein: CASSGGPGGPLSYNEQFF. In DNA, the CDR3 is TGTGCCAGCAGCGGCGGGCCAGGGGGCCCACTCTCCTACAATGAGCAGTTCTTC.

This chain connects TRBV5-6 to TRBJ1-1, with 7 positions matching TRBD1. This CDR3 contains 14 residues. The V segment lost 4 bases and the J segment 2 bases; nucleotides outside the gene matches: 5. Germline-derived CDR1 and CDR2 are SGHDT and YYEEEE. Written as DNA, the CDR3 is TGTGCCAGCAGCATAGGACAGGTTAACACTGAAGCTTTCTTT. Encoded protein: CASSIGQVNTEAFF.

The chain recombines TRBV7-9 with TRBJ2-1; a weak D match, TRBD1 (6 bases). The CDR3 extends over 17 amino acids. Per the germline V gene, CDR1 is SEHNR and CDR2 is FQNEAQ (reference sequence). The germline V and J ends were trimmed by 0 bases and 2 bases, with 14 bases remaining between them. CDR3 nucleotides: TGTGCCAGCAGCTTAGCGAGGTTGGGGGCCACCTACAATGAGCAGTTCTTC. This translates into CASSLARLGATYNEQFF.

This chain links TRBV4-3 with TRBJ1-2; the match to TRBD1 covers 7 bases. CDR3 size: 15 residues. J was trimmed by 3 bases and V by 0 bases; bases with no gene match: 4. The germline V gene has CDR1 LGHNA and CDR2 YSLEER. CDR3 nucleotide sequence: TGCGCCAGCAGCCAAGAGGCCAGGGGGTACTATGGCTACACCTTC. This translates into CASSQEARGYYGYTF.

V and J are TRBV5-1 and TRBJ2-1; TRBD2 matches 13 bases. Trimming took 2 bases from V and 4 from J; bases not matched to a gene: 3. CDR1 SGHRS and CDR2 YFSETQ come from the germline V gene. This CDR3 comprises 16 residues. The CDR3: CASSFTSGRDYNEQFF. CDR3 DNA sequence: TGCGCCAGCAGCTTCACTAGCGGGAGGGATTACAATGAGCAGTTCTTC.

The genes are TRBV19 and TRBJ1-2, with D maybe TRBD1 (6 bases). The CDR3 sequence is 18 residues long. Germline values: CDR1 LNHDA, CDR2 SQIVND (reference sequence). Trimming stripped 1 base from V and 4 bases from J, with 22 bases between. CDR3 sequence (DNA): TGTGCCAGTAGTATAGGGGTTTCATTTACAGGGCCATCCTATGGCTACACCTTC. Translation: CASSIGVSFTGPSYGYTF.

This clone was observed once. The chain recombines TRBV30 with TRBJ1-1; a possible D gene is TRBD1 (6 bases). The CDR3 is 14 amino acids. V was pared by 2 bases and J by 11 bases, with 21 bases between. Per germline, CDR1 GTSNPN and CDR2 SVGIG (reference sequence). Here the CDR3 reads CAWSLRGGDQRAFF. The CDR3, as DNA: TGTGCCTGGAGTTTGAGGGGGGGGGATCAGAGGGCTTTCTTT.

The genes are TRBV6-5 and TRBJ1-6; maybe TRBD1 (6 bases). This CDR3 contains 15 residues. Germline-derived CDR1 and CDR2 are MNHEY and SVGAGI. V was cut by 4 bases and J by 7 bases, with 14 bases left in between. The CDR3 loop reads CASSSATGPNSPLHF. CDR3 sequence (DNA): TGTGCCAGCAGTTCCGCGACAGGACCAAATTCACCCCTCCACTTT.

The CDR3 sequence: CASNPDRPDQPQHF. DNA for the CDR3: TGTGCCAGCAATCCAGACAGGCCTGATCAGCCCCAGCATTTT. The J gene is TRBJ1-5, the V gene TRBV25-1; possibly TRBD1 for D (6 bases). The CDR3 is made up of 14 amino acids. CDR1 and CDR2 (germline): MGHDK, SYGVNS. V gave up 7 bases and J gave up 5 bases, with 15 bases separating them.

The chain links TRBV11-2 to TRBJ1-2; tentative D call: TRBD1 (6 bases). Deletions cut 1 base from V and 2 bases from J, with 14 bases between. The V gene's germline CDR1 is SGHAT and CDR2 FQNNGV. The length of the CDR3 is 16 residues. In DNA form, the CDR3 reads TGTGCCAGCAGCTTAGTGGTCGGGGGGACAAACTATGGCTACACCTTC. Translation: CASSLVVGGTNYGYTF.

This clone was counted once. The chain combines TRBV27 with TRBJ1-2; TRBD1 aligns across 7 bases. The length of the CDR3 is 12 residues. Trimming took 5 bases from V and 6 from J; bases not matched to a gene: 3. Germline values: CDR1 MNHEY, CDR2 SMNVEV (reference sequence). Here the CDR3 reads CASSPTGNGYTF. As DNA, the CDR3 is TGTGCCAGCAGTCCGACAGGGAATGGCTACACCTTC.

CDR3 region: CASSRTGFTSGANVLTF. The CDR3 DNA reads TGTGCCAGCAGTCGGACAGGTTTCACCTCTGGGGCCAACGTCCTGACTTTC. This chain connects TRBV28 to TRBJ2-6; 7 bases are a match to TRBD1. Looked up from germline, CDR1 is MDHEN and CDR2 is SYDVKM. The CDR3 spans 17 residues. Germline trimming cut 5 bases from V and 0 bases from J; bases unmatched to any gene: 7.

The chain joins TRBV2 to TRBJ1-1; maybe TRBD1 (5 bases). V lost 10 bases to trimming and J lost 4 bases, with 10 bases between them. The CDR3 length is 11 residues. From germline, CDR1 is SNHLY and CDR2 FYNNEI. In nucleotides, the CDR3 is TGTGCCAAGGGGTCGGGCACTGAAGCTTTCTTT. Translation gives CAKGSGTEAFF.

V gene TRBV2 combines with J gene TRBJ2-5, with TRBD1 matching over 8 bases. The V gene's germline CDR1 is SNHLY and CDR2 FYNNEI. This CDR3 has 14 amino acids. The J segment lost 7 bases and the V segment lost 4 bases, leaving 8 bases of the junction unmatched. The CDR3 DNA reads TGTGCCAGCAGTGTGGACAGGGCGCGAGGGACCCAGTACTTC. Amino acid sequence: CASSVDRARGTQYF.

The J gene is TRBJ2-2, the V gene TRBV28; D remains ambiguous. CDR1 is MDHEN, CDR2 SYDVKM, per germline. The germline V and J ends were trimmed by 6 bases and 6 bases, with 14 bases remaining between them. This CDR3 region has 14 residues. The CDR3 DNA reads TGTGCCAGCAGCGAGCACAGAGTAGCCGGGGAGCTGTTTTTT. Translated: CASSEHRVAGELFF.

This clone was observed a single time. The gene calls are TRBV5-4 and TRBJ2-1, with TRBD2 matching 8 bases. The CDR3 runs 15 residues. V shed 9 bases and J 2 bases; nucleotides not matched to a gene: 10. Germline V gene sequence: CDR1 SGHNT, CDR2 YYREEE (reference sequence). This chain's CDR3 is CATAGDSGAYNEQFF. DNA of the CDR3: TGTGCCACCGCGGGGGATAGCGGGGCCTACAATGAGCAGTTCTTC.